Each of the 8 T cell receptor beta chains below was sequenced from the same sample in a study of identical twins. MiXCR was run by TCRdb on the 5' RACE reads, yielding one entry per CDR3 protein. Of about 240,000 distinct CDR3 sequences in the sample, over 9.5% are singletons; the top ten hold roughly 10%. Sequenced: memory T cells sorted from blood. These receptors all stem from a man aged 50 or older in good health.

This clonotype came up many times. The chain is built from TRBV20-1 and TRBJ2-3; TRBD2 agrees at 7 bases. The junction had 6 bases not matched to a gene; V was cut back by 1 base and J by 2 bases. Germline V gene lookup returns CDR1 DFQATT and CDR2 SNEGSKA (reference sequence). This CDR3 is built from 15 residues. Here the CDR3 DNA reads TGCAGTGCTAGAGTAGGTGGGAGGGCCACAGATACGCAGTATTTT. Residues: CSARVGGRATDTQYF.

The chain joins TRBV3-1 to TRBJ2-5; D gene unclear. The length of the CDR3 is 15 residues. Germline lookup yields CDR1 LGHDT and CDR2 YNNKEL (reference sequence). Trimming removed 0 bases at V and 2 bases at J, with 10 bases between. The CDR3 protein is CASSQEGARQETQYF. DNA for the CDR3: TGTGCCAGCAGCCAAGAGGGCGCCCGTCAAGAGACCCAGTACTTC.

This clonotype was counted at least ten times. The rearrangement joins TRBV15 to TRBJ2-7; D may correspond to TRBD1 or TRBD2 (5 bases each). Germline CDR1 LNHNV, CDR2 YYDKDF (reference sequence). V shed 0 bases and J shed 0 bases, with 6 bases lying between them. The CDR3 has 14 amino acids. Written as DNA, the CDR3 is TGTGCCACCAGCAGAGATGGGGGCTCCTACGAGCAGTACTTC. Translated, it gives CATSRDGGSYEQYF. Combining the CDR3 with reference TRBV15 and TRBJ2-7 gives the whole variable domain DAMVIQNPRYQVTQFGKPVTLSCSQTLNHNVMYWYQQKSSQAPKLLFHYYDKDFNNEADTPDNFQSRRPNTSFCFLDIRSPGLGDTAMYLCATSRDGGSYEQYFGPGTRLTVT.

The sample holds a few counts of this clonotype. The V gene is TRBV11-2, the J gene TRBJ2-7, with TRBD2 identical over 8 bases. Germline-derived CDR1 and CDR2 are SGHAT and FQNNGV. The CDR3 length is 15 residues. J gave up 1 base and V 0 bases, and 2 bases lay outside the gene matches. This CDR3 is CASSLEAGESYEQYF. The CDR3, as DNA: TGTGCCAGCAGCTTAGAAGCGGGGGAGTCCTACGAGCAGTACTTC.

This clonotype came up a few times. The chain has TRBV10-3 and TRBJ2-7, with D perhaps matching TRBD1 (5 bases). The CDR3 is made up of 16 amino acids. Trimming cost V 4 bases and J 1 base, with 17 bases left between them. In germline, CDR1 is ENHRY, CDR2 SYGVKD. As DNA, the CDR3 is TGTGCCATCAGTGGAAACGCTGGACAAGGTTCCTACGAGCAGTACTTC. Translating it yields CAISGNAGQGSYEQYF.

The sample holds many counts of this clonotype. The chain combines TRBV20-1 with TRBJ2-3; a possible D gene is TRBD1 (6 bases). Germline-derived CDR1 and CDR2 are DFQATT and SNEGSKA (reference sequence). CDR3 length: 12 amino acids. V shed 2 bases and J shed 7 bases, with 10 bases lying between them. The chain's CDR3 is CSARQGQNTQYF. The CDR3 nucleotides are TGCAGTGCTAGACAGGGGCAAAATACGCAGTATTTT.

This clonotype came up many times. CDR3 residues: CSAQNWGGIGYTF. DNA for the CDR3: TGCAGTGCCCAAAATTGGGGGGGAATTGGCTACACCTTC. The chain links TRBV20-1 to TRBJ1-2; TRBD1 is a possible D gene (5 bases). V was trimmed by 6 bases and J by 7 bases, leaving 18 bases between them. CDR3 length: 13 amino acids. CDR1 is DFQATT and CDR2 is SNEGSKA in the germline V gene (reference sequence).

This rearrangement joins TRBV6-2 or TRBV6-3 to TRBJ2-7; D unresolved. The CDR3 has 12 residues. Trimming took 7 bases from V and 4 from J, leaving 11 bases between them. The germline V gene has CDR1 MNHEY and CDR2 SVGEGT. The CDR3 coding sequence is TGTGCCAGCACCGACCCCCCTTACGAGCAGTACTTC. Its translation: CASTDPPYEQYF.